A selection of T cell receptor beta chains follows, all from one sample in a study of OX40 agonist ivuxolimab in advanced cancers. The repertoire was sequenced with immunoSEQ multiplex PCR; TCRdb's copy has only in-frame clones and lacks some. The sample has 70,000 to 85,000 clones; around nine tenths are singletons. Sample: CD4+ or CD8+ T cells sorted from blood, taken in a trial of the OX40 agonist ivuxolimab. The source is an adult with an advanced solid tumor such as melanoma, head and neck, liver or kidney cancer. The CDR3 runs from the conserved cysteine through the conserved F or W. Each record gives: J gene, V gene, D gene, clone size, CDR3 protein, CDR3 DNA. A D gene is named only where the DNA matches it firmly. Clone size is shown for a subset of rows, as once, few, many or a class of expanded clone.

>TRBJ1-5|TRBV19|-|-
CASSAAQGMLYSNQPQHF
TGTGCCAGTAGTGCGGCACAGGGTATGCTTTATAGCAATCAGCCCCAGCATTTT
>TRBJ2-5|TRBV6-1|TRBD1|-
CASTDPTGEETQYF
TGTGCCAGCACCGACCCGACAGGGGAAGAGACCCAGTACTTC
>TRBJ2-1|TRBV28|TRBD2|-
CASSPRPSGINEQFF
TGTGCCAGCAGTCCTCGGCCTAGCGGGATCAATGAGCAGTTCTTC
>TRBJ1-4|TRBV28|TRBD1|once
CASSFYDRVNEKLFF
TGTGCCAGCAGTTTTTATGACAGGGTCAATGAAAAACTGTTTTTT
>TRBJ2-7|TRBV27|-|-
CASSPFSPYEQYF
TGTGCCAGCAGTCCCTTTTCCCCCTACGAGCAGTACTTC
>TRBJ1-5|TRBV2|TRBD1|-
CASSWDRGKDNQPQHF
TGTGCCAGCAGTTGGGACAGGGGAAAAGACAATCAGCCCCAGCATTTT
>TRBJ2-5|TRBV7-9|-|-
CASSLWGEETQYF
TGTGCCAGCAGCTTATGGGGTGAAGAGACCCAGTACTTC
>TRBJ1-2|TRBV27|-|-
CASGSALHPPNYGYTF
TGTGCCAGCGGGTCAGCCCTCCACCCTCCTAACTATGGCTACACCTTC
>TRBJ1-1|TRBV27|-|-
CASRANTEAFF
TGTGCCAGCAGGGCCAACACTGAAGCTTTCTTT
>TRBJ2-1|TRBV5-8|-|-
CASIRAGSLTYNEQFF
TGTGCCAGCATTCGGGCTGGTTCTTTGACCTACAATGAGCAGTTCTTC
>TRBJ1-1|TRBV4-1|TRBD1|few
CASSQTGGQTEAFF
TGCGCCAGCAGCCAAACAGGGGGCCAAACTGAAGCTTTCTTT
>TRBJ1-1|TRBV19|TRBD1|once
CASSPGTGGLTEAFF
TGTGCCAGTAGCCCCGGGACAGGGGGTCTCACTGAAGCTTTCTTT
>TRBJ2-5|TRBV7-9|TRBD1|once
CASSLAVGQKETQYF
TGTGCCAGCAGCTTAGCGGTGGGACAGAAAGAGACCCAGTACTTC
>TRBJ1-2|TRBV5-1|-|-
CASSLSGENYGYTF
TGCGCCAGCAGCTTGTCAGGAGAGAACTATGGCTACACCTTC
>TRBJ2-4|TRBV7-3|-|-
CASSLNRGNIQYF
TGTGCCAGCAGCTTAAACCGTGGAAACATTCAGTACTTC
>TRBJ1-1|TRBV7-9|-|-
CASSLASQAMNTEAFF
TGTGCCAGCAGCTTAGCGAGTCAGGCCATGAACACTGAAGCTTTCTTT
>TRBJ1-5|TRBV28|-|-
CASSPRVIGNQPQHF
TGTGCCAGCAGTCCCAGGGTAATTGGCAATCAGCCCCAGCATTTT
>TRBJ2-5|TRBV5-4|TRBD2|-
CASSLLAGRQETQYF
TGTGCCAGCAGCTTGTTAGCGGGCAGACAAGAGACCCAGTACTTC
>TRBJ2-7|TRBV18|TRBD1|-
CASSPNRGSYEQYF
TGTGCCAGCTCACCAAACAGGGGCTCCTACGAGCAGTACTTC
>TRBJ1-5|TRBV9|-|once
CASSVGFLNQPQHF
TGTGCCAGCAGCGTAGGATTCCTCAATCAGCCCCAGCATTTT
>TRBJ1-1|TRBV19|-|-
CASSRTYGTTEAFF
TGTGCCAGTAGTAGGACGTACGGGACCACTGAAGCTTTCTTT
>TRBJ2-1|TRBV15|-|once
CATSRDIGTSGNEQFF
TGTGCCACCAGCAGAGATATCGGGACGAGTGGCAATGAGCAGTTCTTC
>TRBJ1-4|TRBV30|TRBD1|-
CAWSIEGAKEKLFF
TGTGCCTGGAGTATCGAGGGGGCAAAGGAAAAACTGTTTTTT
>TRBJ1-4|TRBV28|-|-
CASSQALRANEKLFF
TGTGCCAGCAGTCAGGCCCTGAGGGCTAATGAAAAACTGTTTTTT
>TRBJ2-7|TRBV19|-|-
CASSIGPYEQYF
TGTGCCAGTAGTATTGGACCCTACGAGCAGTACTTC
>TRBJ2-1|TRBV5-6|-|-
CASSFTTYNEQFF
TGTGCCAGCAGCTTCACAACCTACAATGAGCAGTTCTTC
>TRBJ2-1|TRBV9|-|once
CASSVEGEGGYNEQFF
TGTGCCAGCAGCGTAGAAGGGGAGGGGGGCTACAATGAGCAGTTCTTC
>TRBJ2-2|TRBV25-1|-|-
CASSEWGGRNTGELFF
TGTGCCAGCAGTGAATGGGGGGGCAGGAACACCGGGGAGCTGTTTTTT
>TRBJ2-1|TRBV7-6|-|-
CASSLGGGNEQFF
TGTGCCAGCAGCTTAGGAGGGGGCAATGAGCAGTTCTTC
>TRBJ2-7|TRBV7-9|-|-
CASSLGVHSTYEQYF
TGTGCCAGCAGCTTAGGTGTCCACAGTACCTACGAGCAGTACTTC
>TRBJ2-7|TRBV27|-|-
CASSSGDRFLREQYF
TGTGCCAGCAGTTCCGGGGACCGATTTCTGAGGGAGCAGTACTTC
>TRBJ2-5|TRBV5-1|-|-
CASSLAGLHARTVQETQYF
TGCGCCAGCAGCTTGGCCGGACTCCATGCTAGAACAGTGCAAGAGACCCAGTACTTC
>TRBJ2-1|TRBV6-6|-|-
CASSYSRSRDEQFF
TGTGCCAGCAGTTACTCACGCTCGAGGGATGAGCAGTTCTTC
>TRBJ2-1|TRBV29-1|TRBD2|-
CSVTGTSYNEQFF
TGCAGCGTTACCGGGACTAGCTACAATGAGCAGTTCTTC
>TRBJ1-1|TRBV15|TRBD1|-
CATSRDGTAEAFF
TGTGCCACCAGCAGAGATGGGACAGCTGAAGCTTTCTTT
>TRBJ2-5|TRBV27|-|-
CASSLIDSETQYF
TGTGCCAGCAGTTTAATAGATTCAGAGACCCAGTACTTC
>TRBJ2-1|TRBV19|-|once
CASSKSGSYNEQFF
TGTGCCAGTAGTAAAAGCGGTTCCTACAATGAGCAGTTCTTC
>TRBJ1-5|TRBV4-2|-|-
CASRGDLLSNQPQHF
TGTGCCAGCAGGGGGGACTTATTGAGCAATCAGCCCCAGCATTTT
>TRBJ2-1|TRBV7-2|-|-
CASSLVGLTDNNEQFF
TGTGCCAGCAGCTTAGTGGGGCTAACAGACAACAATGAGCAGTTCTTC
>TRBJ2-1|TRBV7-8|-|-
CASSGLIGTNEQFF
TGTGCCAGCAGCGGTTTAATTGGGACCAATGAGCAGTTCTTC
>TRBJ2-3|TRBV5-4|TRBD1|-
CASSSLTMDRGDTDTQYF
TGTGCCAGCAGCTCTCTTACTATGGACAGGGGGGACACAGATACGCAGTATTTT
>TRBJ1-1|TRBV5-6|-|-
CASSLSVTEAFF
TGTGCCAGCAGCTTGTCGGTAACTGAAGCTTTCTTT
>TRBJ1-2|TRBV30|-|-
CAWSAGDYGYTF
TGTGCCTGGAGTGCAGGTGACTATGGCTACACCTTC
>TRBJ1-2|TRBV5-4|-|-
CASSFSGQGHGYTF
TGTGCCAGCAGCTTCTCCGGGCAGGGGCATGGCTACACCTTC
>TRBJ2-1|TRBV27|-|-
CASSLTSSYNEQFF
TGTGCCAGCAGCCTGACAAGCTCCTACAATGAGCAGTTCTTC
>TRBJ1-1|TRBV27|-|-
CASSAQGGLDTEAFF
TGTGCCAGCAGTGCCCAGGGTGGTTTGGACACTGAAGCTTTCTTT
>TRBJ2-1|TRBV20-1|-|-
CSAQYGEQFF
TGCAGTGCCCAGTATGGTGAGCAGTTCTTC
>TRBJ2-1|TRBV27|-|few
CASSLTSNEQFF
TGTGCCAGCAGTTTAACCAGTAATGAGCAGTTCTTC
>TRBJ2-1|TRBV9|TRBD1|-
CASSPPGTGGYGEQFF
TGTGCCAGCAGCCCTCCCGGGACAGGGGGGTATGGTGAGCAGTTCTTC
>TRBJ1-5|TRBV5-8|-|-
CASSQGDRSNQPQHF
TGTGCCAGCAGCCAAGGGGACCGCAGCAATCAGCCCCAGCATTTT
>TRBJ2-1|TRBV18|-|-
CASSPGSSYNEQFF
TGTGCCAGCTCACCCGGTAGCTCCTACAATGAGCAGTTCTTC
>TRBJ1-2|TRBV7-9|TRBD1|-
CASSSGQGYTF
TGTGCCAGCAGCTCGGGACAGGGCTACACCTTC
>TRBJ1-4|TRBV9|-|-
CASSGAATNEKLFF
TGTGCCAGCAGCGGAGCTGCAACTAATGAAAAACTGTTTTTT
>TRBJ1-5|TRBV19|-|few
CASSIDTRRGQHF
TGTGCCAGTAGTATAGATACCAGGAGGGGCCAGCATTTT
>TRBJ2-1|TRBV4-2|TRBD1|-
CASSQEGQGYNEQFF
TGTGCCAGCAGCCAAGAGGGACAGGGATACAATGAGCAGTTCTTC
>TRBJ1-1|TRBV7-9|-|-
CASSQDPTNTEAFF
TGTGCCAGCAGCCAGGACCCTACCAACACTGAAGCTTTCTTT
>TRBJ1-4|TRBV7-8|-|-
CASSFGGSDEKLFF
TGTGCCAGCAGCTTCGGGGGAAGCGATGAAAAACTGTTTTTT
>TRBJ1-1|TRBV29-1|-|few
CSVEDKNTEAFF
TGCAGCGTTGAAGACAAGAACACTGAAGCTTTCTTT
>TRBJ2-5|TRBV14|-|-
CASSQDLRRRGSLQETQYF
TGTGCCAGCAGCCAAGATCTAAGGAGGAGGGGCTCCCTCCAAGAGACCCAGTACTTC
>TRBJ1-1|TRBV19|-|few
CASNHGAYTEAFF
TGTGCCAGTAACCACGGGGCCTACACTGAAGCTTTCTTT